What follows are 3 T cell receptor beta chains derived from one specimen sequenced in a study of OX40 agonist ivuxolimab in advanced cancers. Libraries were prepared through the immunoSEQ multiplex PCR assay. TCRdb limited this immuneACCESS table to in-frame rearrangements with V and J called. A share of clones is missing; checked studies link under half to unresolved V genes, and the rest is unexplained. Recorded for this sample are about 65,000 clones; approximately 90% of them occurred a single time. The ten biggest clones cover 1.5% to 2% of the sample. The sample in question was CD4+ or CD8+ T cells sorted from blood, obtained in a trial of the OX40 agonist ivuxolimab. The receptors shown here come from an adult with an advanced solid tumor such as melanoma, head and neck, liver or kidney cancer.

The chain employs TRBV11-2 and TRBJ2-5; 10 bases match TRBD1. Per germline, CDR1 SGHAT and CDR2 FQNNGV. The CDR3 has 15 residues. After removal of 4 bases from V and 2 bases from J, the junction contained 4 bases not matched to a gene. The CDR3 region is CASSSADRGQETQYF. The CDR3 DNA reads as TGTGCCAGCAGCTCAGCGGACAGGGGGCAAGAGACCCAGTACTTC.

The chain couples TRBV29-1 to TRBJ1-3, with D possibly being TRBD1 (5 bases). This CDR3 contains 15 residues. Germline V gene sequence: CDR1 SQVTM, CDR2 ANQGSEA. V lost 5 bases, J lost 0 bases, and 14 bases lay in between. This CDR3 is CSVSRSGTSGNTIYF. The CDR3 nucleotides are TGCAGCGTTTCGCGCTCGGGGACCTCTGGAAACACCATATATTTT.

This clone was recorded only once. The V call is TRBV7-9, the J call TRBJ2-6, with D hard to call. Germline V gene sequence: CDR1 SEHNR, CDR2 FQNEAQ (reference sequence). The CDR3 covers 15 residues. Trimming left V 1 base short and J 1 base short, with 5 bases between. The DNA of the CDR3 is TGTGCCAGCAGCTTAGTTGTATCTGGGGCCAACGTCCTGACTTTC. Translated: CASSLVVSGANVLTF.